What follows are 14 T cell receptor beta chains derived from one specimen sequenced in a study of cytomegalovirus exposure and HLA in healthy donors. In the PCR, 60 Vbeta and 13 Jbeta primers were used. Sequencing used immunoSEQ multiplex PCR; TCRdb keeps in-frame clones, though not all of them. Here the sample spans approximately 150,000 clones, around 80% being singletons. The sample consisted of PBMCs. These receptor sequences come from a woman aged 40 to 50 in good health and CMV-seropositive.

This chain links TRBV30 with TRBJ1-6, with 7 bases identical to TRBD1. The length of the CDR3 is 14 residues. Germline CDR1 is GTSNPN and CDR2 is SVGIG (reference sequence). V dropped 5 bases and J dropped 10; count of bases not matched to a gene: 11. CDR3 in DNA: TGTGCCTGGGGGATGACAGGGCTAGGGTCACCCCTCCACTTT. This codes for CAWGMTGLGSPLHF.

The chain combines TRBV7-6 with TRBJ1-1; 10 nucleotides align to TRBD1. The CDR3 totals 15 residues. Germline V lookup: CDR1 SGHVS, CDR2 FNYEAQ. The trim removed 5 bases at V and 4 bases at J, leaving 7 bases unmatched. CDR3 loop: CASSRRQGAVTEAFF. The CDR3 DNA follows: TGTGCCAGCAGCCGGAGACAGGGGGCCGTCACTGAAGCTTTCTTT.

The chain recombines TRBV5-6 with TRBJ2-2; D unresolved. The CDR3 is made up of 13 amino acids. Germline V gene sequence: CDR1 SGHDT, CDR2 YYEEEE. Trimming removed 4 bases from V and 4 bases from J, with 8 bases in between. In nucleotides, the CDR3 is TGTGCCAGCAGCCTGACAATCACCGGGGAGCTGTTTTTT. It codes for CASSLTITGELFF.

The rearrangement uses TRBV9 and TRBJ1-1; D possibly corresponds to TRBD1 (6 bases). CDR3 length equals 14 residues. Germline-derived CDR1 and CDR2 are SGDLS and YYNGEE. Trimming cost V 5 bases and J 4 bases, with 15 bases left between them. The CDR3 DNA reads TGTGCCAGCAGTCCGTCCCCCAGGGGCACTGAAGCTTTCTTT. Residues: CASSPSPRGTEAFF.

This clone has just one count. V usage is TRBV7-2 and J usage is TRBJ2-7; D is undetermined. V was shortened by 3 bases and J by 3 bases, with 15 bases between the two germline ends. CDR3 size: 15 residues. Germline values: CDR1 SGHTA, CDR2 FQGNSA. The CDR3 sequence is CASSFAASFYYEQYF. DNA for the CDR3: TGTGCCAGCAGCTTTGCGGCGTCCTTCTACTACGAGCAGTACTTC.

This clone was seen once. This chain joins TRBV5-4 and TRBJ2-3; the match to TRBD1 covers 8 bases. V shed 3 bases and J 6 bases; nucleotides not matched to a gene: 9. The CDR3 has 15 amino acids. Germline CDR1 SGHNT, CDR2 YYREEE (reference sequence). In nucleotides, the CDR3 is TGTGCCAGCAGCTCGGATCAGGGGGCAATTGATACGCAGTATTTT. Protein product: CASSSDQGAIDTQYF. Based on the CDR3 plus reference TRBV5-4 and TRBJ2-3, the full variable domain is ETGVTQSPTHLIKTRGQQVTLRCSSQSGHNTVSWYQQALGQGPQFIFQYYREEENGRGNFPPRFSGLQFPNYSSELNVNALELDDSALYLCASSSDQGAIDTQYFGPGTRLTVL.

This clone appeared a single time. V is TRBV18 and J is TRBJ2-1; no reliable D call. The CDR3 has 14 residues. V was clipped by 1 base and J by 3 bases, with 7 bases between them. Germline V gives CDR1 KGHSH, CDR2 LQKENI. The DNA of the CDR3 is TGTGCCAGCTCACCACTTGCTAGCTACAATGAGCAGTTCTTC. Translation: CASSPLASYNEQFF. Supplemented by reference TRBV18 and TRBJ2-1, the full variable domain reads NAGVMQNPRHLVRRRGQEARLRCSPMKGHSHVYWYRQLPEEGLKFMVYLQKENIIDESGMPKERFSAEFPKEGPSILRIQQVVRGDSAAYFCASSPLASYNEQFFGPGTRLTVL.

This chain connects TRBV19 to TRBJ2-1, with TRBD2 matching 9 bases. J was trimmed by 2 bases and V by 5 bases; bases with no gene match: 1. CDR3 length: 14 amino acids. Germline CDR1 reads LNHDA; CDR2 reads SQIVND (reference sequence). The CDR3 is CASSRLAAYNEQFF. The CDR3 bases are TGTGCCAGTAGTCGACTAGCGGCCTACAATGAGCAGTTCTTC.

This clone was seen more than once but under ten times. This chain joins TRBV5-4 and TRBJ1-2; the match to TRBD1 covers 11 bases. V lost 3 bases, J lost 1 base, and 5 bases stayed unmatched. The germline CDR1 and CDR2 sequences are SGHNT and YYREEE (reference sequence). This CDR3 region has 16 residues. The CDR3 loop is CASSSSGTGGNYGYTF. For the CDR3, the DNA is TGTGCCAGCAGCTCCTCCGGGACAGGGGGTAACTATGGCTACACCTTC.

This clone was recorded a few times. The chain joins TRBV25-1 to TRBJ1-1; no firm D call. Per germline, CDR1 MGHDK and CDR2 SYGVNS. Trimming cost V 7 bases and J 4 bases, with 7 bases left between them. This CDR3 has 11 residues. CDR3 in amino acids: CASTGLTEAFF. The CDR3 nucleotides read TGTGCCAGCACGGGTCTCACTGAAGCTTTCTTT.

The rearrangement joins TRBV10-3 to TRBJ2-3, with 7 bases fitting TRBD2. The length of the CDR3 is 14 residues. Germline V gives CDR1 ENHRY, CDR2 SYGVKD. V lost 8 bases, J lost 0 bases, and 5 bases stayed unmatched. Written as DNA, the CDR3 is TGTGCCATCTCTCGGGGGGACAGCACAGATACGCAGTATTTT. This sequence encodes CAISRGDSTDTQYF.

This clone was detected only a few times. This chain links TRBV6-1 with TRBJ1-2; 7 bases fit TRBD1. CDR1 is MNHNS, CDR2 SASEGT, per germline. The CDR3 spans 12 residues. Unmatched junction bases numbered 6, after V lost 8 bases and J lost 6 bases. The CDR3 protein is CASDRDLDGYTF. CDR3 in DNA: TGTGCCAGCGACAGGGATTTAGATGGCTACACCTTC.

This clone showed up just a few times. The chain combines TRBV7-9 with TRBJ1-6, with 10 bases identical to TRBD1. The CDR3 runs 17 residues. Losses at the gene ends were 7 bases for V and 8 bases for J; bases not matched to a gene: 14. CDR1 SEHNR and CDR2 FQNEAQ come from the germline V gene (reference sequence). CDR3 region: CASNFPPGQGPDSPLHF. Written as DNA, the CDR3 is TGTGCCAGCAACTTTCCTCCGGGACAGGGGCCGGATTCACCCCTCCACTTT.

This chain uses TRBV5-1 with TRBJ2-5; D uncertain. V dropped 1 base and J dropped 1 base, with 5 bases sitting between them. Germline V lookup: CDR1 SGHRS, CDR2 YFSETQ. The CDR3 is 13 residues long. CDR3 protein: CASSLSVQETQYF. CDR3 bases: TGCGCCAGCAGCTTGAGCGTCCAAGAGACCCAGTACTTC.